This paragraph covers one T cell receptor beta chain sequence. A junction boundary mismatches the germline segment, possibly from a read error. These data come from a study of blood T cell repertoires in COVID-19. Turning to the study itself: The origin of the acute and convalescent COVID-19 samples was the United States, Italy and Spain. Sources were T cells, B-cell-depleted T cells, or PBMCs; the material itself was cDNA or gDNA.

The germline V gene encodes CDR1 SGHTA and CDR2 FQGNSA. This CDR3 spans 14 amino acids. In the study's own analysis: The assay estimated nucleated cells by amplifying reference gene primers. TCRdb's copy holds only in-frame clones and misses some; the assay was immunoSEQ multiplex PCR. From that table come the V and J calls and clone size; the DNA was used to work out D and trimming. The sample has 150,000 to 200,000 clones; around 83% are singletons. This sequence was found in a woman aged 80 or over in a cohort sampled during active or convalescent COVID-19. Material for sequencing was peripheral blood. V usage is TRBV7-2 and J usage is TRBJ2-7, with D perhaps matching TRBD2 (7 bases). CDR3 sequence (DNA): TGTGCCAGCAGCTTAGGCCCCACGCGGGGGCAGCCAGACTTC. Encoded protein: CASSLGPTRGQPDF. Full variable domain (remainder filled in from reference TRBV7-2 and TRBJ2-7): GAGVSQSPSNKVTEKGKDVELRCDPISGHTALYWYRQSLGQGLEFLIYFQGNSAPDKSGLPSDRFSAERTGGSVSTLTIQRTQQEDSAVYLCASSLGPTRGQPDFGPGTRLTVT.